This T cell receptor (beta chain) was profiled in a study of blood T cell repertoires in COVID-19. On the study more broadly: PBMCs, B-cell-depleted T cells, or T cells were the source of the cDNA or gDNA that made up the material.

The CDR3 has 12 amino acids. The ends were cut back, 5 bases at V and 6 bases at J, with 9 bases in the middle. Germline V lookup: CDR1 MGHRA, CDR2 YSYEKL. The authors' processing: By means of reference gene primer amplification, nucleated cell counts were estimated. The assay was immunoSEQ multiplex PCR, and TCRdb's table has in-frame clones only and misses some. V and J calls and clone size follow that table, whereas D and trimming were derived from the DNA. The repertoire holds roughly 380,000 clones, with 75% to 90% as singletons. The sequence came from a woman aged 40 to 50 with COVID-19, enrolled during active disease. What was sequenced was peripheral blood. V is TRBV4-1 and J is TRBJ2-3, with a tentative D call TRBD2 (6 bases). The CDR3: CASSLGRDTQYF. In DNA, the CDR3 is TGCGCCAGCAGCTTAGGGAGGGATACGCAGTATTTT.